These 22 T cell receptor beta chains originate from one sample sequenced in a study of identical twins. TCRdb used MiXCR to reprocess the 5' RACE reads, holding one entry per CDR3 protein. This repertoire shows approximately 700,000 distinct CDR3 sequences, around 6% found once; its top ten account for roughly 1.8%. The source material was naive T cells sorted from blood. These receptors all come from a young man in good health.

This clonotype was seen at least ten times. The chain is built from TRBV18 and TRBJ1-2, with D tentatively TRBD1 (5 bases). Between the trimmed V and J ends, which lost 8 bases and 3 bases, there was a span of 13 bases. The CDR3 loop spans 13 amino acids. The germline V gene encodes CDR1 KGHSH and CDR2 LQKENI. The CDR3 protein is CASSPGTDYGYTF. The CDR3 nucleotides read TGTGCCAGCAGCCCCGGGACGGACTATGGCTACACCTTC. The full variable domain, its missing parts supplied by reference TRBV18 and TRBJ1-2, is NAGVMQNPRHLVRRRGQEARLRCSPMKGHSHVYWYRQLPEEGLKFMVYLQKENIIDESGMPKERFSAEFPKEGPSILRIQQVVRGDSAAYFCASSPGTDYGYTFGSGTRLTVV.

The table lists this clonotype with many counts. The rearrangement uses TRBV12-3 or TRBV12-4 and TRBJ1-2; TRBD1 is a possible D gene (6 bases). Trimming stripped 1 base from V and 7 bases from J, with 10 bases between. The CDR3 has 13 residues. In nucleotides, the CDR3 is TGTGCCAGCAGTTTAGAAAACAGGGCTGGCTACACCTTC. Its translation is CASSLENRAGYTF.

This clonotype has just a few counts. The rearrangement joins TRBV20-1 to TRBJ2-5, with no clear D. V lost 2 bases to trimming and J lost 5 bases, with 12 bases between them. The germline CDR1 and CDR2 sequences are DFQATT and SNEGSKA (reference sequence). This CDR3 has 13 residues. The CDR3 DNA reads TGCAGTGCTAGACGGCCGCAAGGGGAGACCCAGTACTTC. This sequence encodes CSARRPQGETQYF.

The genes are TRBV6-1 and TRBJ1-1; D remains unclear. V lost 6 bases and J lost 6, with 20 bases in between. Germline V lookup: CDR1 MNHNS, CDR2 SASEGT. This CDR3 has 15 amino acids. CDR3 region: CASSAAAAGVAEAFF. In DNA, the CDR3 is TGTGCCAGCAGCGCGGCCGCGGCGGGCGTGGCTGAAGCTTTCTTT.

This clonotype was seen ten or more times. This chain uses TRBV10-3 with TRBJ2-5, with 7 bases aligning to TRBD1. J lost 2 bases, V lost 0 bases, and 6 bases had no gene match. The germline gives CDR1 ENHRY, CDR2 SYGVKD. CDR3 length: 16 residues. CDR3 residues: CAISESTGAWQETQYF. The CDR3 DNA reads TGTGCCATCAGTGAGTCCACAGGGGCCTGGCAAGAGACCCAGTACTTC.

This clonotype was seen ten or more times. The rearrangement uses TRBV5-1 and TRBJ1-1; 11 bases map to TRBD1. V lost 5 bases, J lost 11 bases, and 8 bases stayed unmatched. Germline V gene lookup returns CDR1 SGHRS and CDR2 YFSETQ. The CDR3 contains 13 residues. The CDR3 loop is CASSDGTGGGAFF. The CDR3, as DNA: TGCGCCAGCAGTGATGGGACAGGGGGTGGTGCTTTCTTT.

The J gene is TRBJ2-3, the V gene TRBV24-1, with D uncertain. This CDR3 contains 16 residues. CDR1 is KGHDR and CDR2 is SFDVKD in the germline V gene. The ends were cut back, 0 bases at V and 0 bases at J, with 9 bases in the middle. The CDR3 loop is CATSDLYSPSTDTQYF. The CDR3 nucleotides are TGTGCCACCAGTGATTTGTACAGCCCGAGCACAGATACGCAGTATTTT.

This clonotype was detected a few times. This chain uses TRBV12-3 or TRBV12-4 with TRBJ2-1, with 8 bases identical to TRBD2. With 6 bases clipped from V and 10 bases from J, the junction kept 14 bases outside the gene matches. This CDR3 region has 15 residues. The chain's CDR3 is CASSRGGYSGIEQFF. The CDR3 coding sequence is TGTGCCAGCAGCCGGGGGGGCTACTCCGGTATCGAGCAGTTCTTC.

This clonotype was counted ten times or more. This sequence joins TRBV27 and TRBJ1-5; TRBD1 is a possible D gene (5 bases). CDR1 and CDR2 from the germline V gene are MNHEY and SMNVEV (reference sequence). The length of the CDR3 is 14 residues. Trimming removed 3 bases at V and 4 bases at J, with 10 bases between. CDR3 residues: CASSFFEGNQPQHF. CDR3 sequence (DNA): TGTGCCAGCAGTTTTTTTGAGGGGAATCAGCCCCAGCATTTT.

This clonotype occurred many times. The chain recombines TRBV5-5 with TRBJ1-1; D might be TRBD1 (6 bases). This CDR3 has 14 residues. Germline V lookup: CDR1 SGHKS, CDR2 YYEKEE (reference sequence). V was shortened by 4 bases and J by 6 bases, with 16 bases between the two germline ends. CDR3 nucleotide sequence: TGTGCCAGCAGCGGGACGGACAGTCGGGCTGAAGCTTTCTTT. This codes for CASSGTDSRAEAFF.

This clonotype has only a few counts. The chain recombines TRBV27 with TRBJ2-3; possible D gene TRBD1, 5 bases. The CDR3 length is 13 residues. From germline, CDR1 is MNHEY and CDR2 SMNVEV (reference sequence). V gave up 6 bases and J gave up 3 bases, with 10 bases separating them. CDR3 DNA: TGTGCCAGCAGCCACCAGGGAACAGATACGCAGTATTTT. This encodes CASSHQGTDTQYF.

This clonotype was counted between two and nine times. The J gene is TRBJ2-3, the V gene TRBV14; D is uncertain. The CDR3 consists of 13 residues. The germline CDR1 and CDR2 sequences are SGHDN and FVKESK. The V end was cut by 4 bases, the J end by 4 bases, with 9 bases between. CDR3 region: CASSLLVADTQYF. Here the CDR3 DNA reads TGTGCCAGCAGCCTCCTGGTCGCAGATACGCAGTATTTT.

This clonotype was observed many times. The V call is TRBV24-1, the J call TRBJ2-1; 9 nucleotides match TRBD1. J was trimmed by 4 bases and V by 4 bases; bases with no gene match: 7. The CDR3 totals 16 residues. CDR1 and CDR2 from the germline V gene are KGHDR and SFDVKD. DNA for the CDR3: TGTGCCACCAGTGAGAGGACAGGGGTCGTATACAATGAGCAGTTCTTC. Amino acid sequence: CATSERTGVVYNEQFF.

The rearrangement joins TRBV14 to TRBJ1-6; D not certain. There are 15 residues in the CDR3. V was trimmed by 2 bases and J by 7 bases, leaving 12 bases between them. The germline gives CDR1 SGHDN, CDR2 FVKESK. CDR3 nucleotide sequence: TGTGCCAGCAGCCAACGGGGTTCCGGGAATTCACCCCTCCACTTT. Its protein is CASSQRGSGNSPLHF.

Many counts were recorded for this clonotype. The chain combines TRBV27 with TRBJ2-3; no reliable D call. Germline lookup yields CDR1 MNHEY and CDR2 SMNVEV (reference sequence). CDR3 length equals 18 residues. V was pared by 0 bases and J by 1 base, with 17 bases between. As DNA, the CDR3 is TGTGCCAGCAGTTTATCGTCCGAGCTCCGAGTAGGCACAGATACGCAGTATTTT. Amino acid sequence: CASSLSSELRVGTDTQYF.

This clonotype was observed at least ten times. The chain's CDR3 is CASSLLQGHRGTEAFF. In DNA, the CDR3 is TGTGCCAGCAGTTTATTACAGGGGCATAGAGGCACTGAAGCTTTCTTT. The chain combines TRBV27 with TRBJ1-1; 7 bases fit TRBD1. Germline lookup yields CDR1 MNHEY and CDR2 SMNVEV (reference sequence). The V gene end was trimmed by 1 base and the J gene end by 4 bases; junction bases not matched to a gene: 9. The CDR3 is 16 residues long.

This clonotype was found a few times. The chain uses TRBV19 and TRBJ1-2, with 9 nucleotides matching TRBD1. J lost 4 bases, V lost 6 bases, and 6 bases had no gene match. CDR1 is LNHDA and CDR2 is SQIVND in the germline V gene (reference sequence). This CDR3 contains 14 residues. The CDR3: CASRTPGQGYGYTF. CDR3 nucleotide sequence: TGTGCCAGTAGGACCCCGGGACAGGGCTATGGCTACACCTTC.

V usage is TRBV7-9 and J usage is TRBJ1-3; D not resolved. Trimming shortened V by 4 bases and J by 0 bases, and 7 bases separated the two germline ends. CDR1 is SEHNR, CDR2 FQNEAQ, per germline (reference sequence). CDR3 size: 14 residues. The CDR3 coding sequence is TGTGCCAGCAGCTCCGCGGTCTCTGGAAACACCATATATTTT. Translation gives CASSSAVSGNTIYF.

This clonotype showed up many times. The chain is built from TRBV15 and TRBJ2-5, with 8 bases fitting TRBD1. CDR1 and CDR2 from the germline V gene are LNHNV and YYDKDF (reference sequence). V was pared by 4 bases and J by 2 bases, with 3 bases of the junction left unmatched. CDR3 size: 14 residues. The CDR3 protein is CATSKRQGQETQYF. The CDR3, as DNA: TGTGCCACCAGCAAACGACAGGGGCAAGAGACCCAGTACTTC.

The gene calls are TRBV4-1 and TRBJ2-2; 7 nucleotides agree with TRBD2. CDR1 is MGHRA and CDR2 is YSYEKL in the germline V gene. V gave up 2 bases and J gave up 3 bases; unmatched junction bases: 3. The CDR3 has 15 residues. CDR3 nucleotides: TGCGCCAGCAGCCAAATGGGGGGGGACACCGGGGAGCTGTTTTTT. It specifies CASSQMGGDTGELFF.

This clonotype was detected a few times. This chain links TRBV12-3 or TRBV12-4 with TRBJ2-4; D perhaps matches TRBD1 (5 bases). The CDR3 sequence is 14 residues long. The V gene lost 6 bases and the J gene lost 6 bases, with 15 bases spanning the gap. CDR3 residues: CASRPQGEGNIQYF. The CDR3 bases are TGTGCCAGCAGACCTCAGGGTGAAGGAAACATTCAGTACTTC.

This clonotype was detected only a few times. The CDR3 sequence: CASSPLDRETQYF. CDR3 coding DNA: TGTGCCAGCTCACCACTGGATCGGGAGACCCAGTACTTC. V usage is TRBV18 and J usage is TRBJ2-5, with unresolved D. Trimming removed 1 base from V and 5 bases from J, with 8 bases in between. Germline-derived CDR1 and CDR2 are KGHSH and LQKENI. The CDR3 is made up of 13 amino acids.